The 11 T cell receptor beta chains below were found in one sample sequenced in a study of cytomegalovirus exposure and HLA in healthy donors. Only in-frame clones appear in the TCRdb table, and some are missing; sequencing was by immunoSEQ multiplex PCR. The table shows around 190,000 clones, with roughly 82% occurring only once. Sequenced input: PBMCs. The source of these receptors is a woman younger than 30 in good health and CMV-seronegative.

The chain employs TRBV5-6 and TRBJ1-4; 11 nucleotides agree with TRBD1. In germline, CDR1 is SGHDT, CDR2 YYEEEE. The CDR3 covers 15 residues. J gave up 5 bases and V 4 bases, and 4 bases lay outside the gene matches. CDR3 coding DNA: TGTGCCAGCAGCGGGGGACAGGGGGGAAATGAAAAACTGTTTTTT. Translation gives CASSGGQGGNEKLFF.

This clone was found once. DNA of the CDR3: TGTGCCAGCAGCGGGACAGGGGTTTGGACTGAAAAACTGTTTTTT. Protein: CASSGTGVWTEKLFF. The chain links TRBV2 to TRBJ1-4; 10 nucleotides line up with TRBD1. CDR3 length: 15 amino acids. Germline CDR1 reads SNHLY; CDR2 reads FYNNEI. The ends lost 6 bases at V and 7 bases at J; junction bases unmatched: 8.

The chain links TRBV6-1 to TRBJ2-7, with D tentatively TRBD1 (7 bases). The length of the CDR3 is 16 residues. Germline V lookup: CDR1 MNHNS, CDR2 SASEGT. The V end lost 4 bases, the J end lost 4 bases, and 20 bases lay between the germline ends. The CDR3 reads CASSGYRGRGTYEQYF. The CDR3 DNA follows: TGTGCCAGCAGTGGATACAGGGGAAGGGGGACTTACGAGCAGTACTTC.

J is TRBJ2-7 and V is TRBV4-1; D perhaps matches TRBD2 (6 bases). Per germline, CDR1 MGHRA and CDR2 YSYEKL. The CDR3 extends over 13 amino acids. Between the trimmed V and J ends, which lost 1 base and 7 bases, there was a span of 11 bases. The CDR3 sequence: CASSQVRGGEQYF. For the CDR3, the DNA is TGCGCCAGCAGCCAAGTGCGGGGAGGAGAGCAGTACTTC.

This clone has only one observation. The CDR3 coding sequence is TGTGCCAGCAGTGTATACAGGGGCACCTACAATGAGCAGTTCTTC. It yields the protein CASSVYRGTYNEQFF. The V gene is TRBV2, the J gene TRBJ2-1; 7 bases are a match to TRBD1. The CDR3 covers 15 residues. V lost 4 bases to trimming and J lost 2 bases; unmatched junction nucleotides: 5. The V gene's germline CDR1 is SNHLY and CDR2 FYNNEI. Together with reference TRBV2 and TRBJ2-1, the CDR3 gives the full variable domain: EPEVTQTPSHQVTQMGQEVILRCVPISNHLYFYWYRQILGQKVEFLVSFYNNEISEKSEIFDDQFSVERPDGSNFTLKIRSTKLEDSAMYFCASSVYRGTYNEQFFGPGTRLTVL.

V is TRBV11-2 and J is TRBJ2-2, with D perhaps TRBD2 (6 bases). Trimming pared 5 bases from V and 6 bases from J, leaving 16 bases between. This CDR3 comprises 15 residues. Germline CDR1 is SGHAT and CDR2 is FQNNGV. The CDR3 nucleotides are TGTGCCAGCAGCCCACCCGGGAGACGGTCCGGGGAGCTGTTTTTT. Its protein product is CASSPPGRRSGELFF.

The rearrangement uses TRBV6-1 and TRBJ2-1; 8 bases are shared with TRBD1. Per germline, CDR1 MNHNS and CDR2 SASEGT. Trimming cost V 8 bases and J 6 bases; bases outside gene matches: 9. The CDR3 totals 14 residues. CDR3 sequence reads: CASRKADRGNEQFF. DNA of the CDR3: TGTGCCAGCCGGAAGGCCGACAGGGGCAATGAGCAGTTCTTC.

CDR3 sequence (DNA): TGTGCCAGCAGGGATTACGGGACAGGGGACGAGCAGTACTTC. It translates to CASRDYGTGDEQYF. The chain couples TRBV6-1 to TRBJ2-7; 10 bases match TRBD1. The CDR3 is made up of 14 amino acids. CDR1 is MNHNS and CDR2 is SASEGT in the germline V gene. V dropped 6 bases and J dropped 5; count of bases not matched to a gene: 7.

The chain couples TRBV6-1 to TRBJ1-1; D not certain. The CDR3 loop spans 13 amino acids. V was cut by 2 bases and J by 2 bases, with 6 bases left in between. Germline CDR1 reads MNHNS; CDR2 reads SASEGT. CDR3 bases: TGTGCCAGCAGTGAAAACACAAACACTGAAGCTTTCTTT. It codes for CASSENTNTEAFF.

The chain links TRBV18 to TRBJ2-5; D is possibly TRBD1 (5 bases). The V gene's germline CDR1 is KGHSH and CDR2 LQKENI. This CDR3 comprises 16 residues. V lost 6 bases to trimming and J lost 2 bases, with 19 bases between them. CDR3 sequence reads: CASSHQGPGLQETQYF. The CDR3 region has the DNA TGTGCCAGCTCCCACCAGGGCCCAGGGCTTCAAGAGACCCAGTACTTC.

Here the CDR3 DNA reads TGTGCCAGCAGTTCCGTCTATGGCTACACCTTC. This encodes CASSSVYGYTF. V gene TRBV6-5 combines with J gene TRBJ1-2, with D uncertain. Germline loops: CDR1 MNHEY, CDR2 SVGAGI. V lost 4 bases to trimming and J lost 4 bases, with 4 bases between them. This CDR3 region has 11 residues.